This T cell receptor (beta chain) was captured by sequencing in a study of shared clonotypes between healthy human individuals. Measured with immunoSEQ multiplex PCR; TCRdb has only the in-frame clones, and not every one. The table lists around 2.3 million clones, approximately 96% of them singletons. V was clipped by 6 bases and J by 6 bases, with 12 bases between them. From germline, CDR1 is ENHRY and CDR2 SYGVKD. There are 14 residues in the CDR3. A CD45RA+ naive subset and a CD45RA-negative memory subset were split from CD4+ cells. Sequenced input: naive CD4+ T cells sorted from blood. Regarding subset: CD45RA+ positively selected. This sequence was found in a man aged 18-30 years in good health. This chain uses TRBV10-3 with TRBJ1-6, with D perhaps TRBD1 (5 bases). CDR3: CAISRDGTNSPLHF. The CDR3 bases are TGTGCCATCAGCCGGGACGGGACTAATTCACCCCTCCACTTT.